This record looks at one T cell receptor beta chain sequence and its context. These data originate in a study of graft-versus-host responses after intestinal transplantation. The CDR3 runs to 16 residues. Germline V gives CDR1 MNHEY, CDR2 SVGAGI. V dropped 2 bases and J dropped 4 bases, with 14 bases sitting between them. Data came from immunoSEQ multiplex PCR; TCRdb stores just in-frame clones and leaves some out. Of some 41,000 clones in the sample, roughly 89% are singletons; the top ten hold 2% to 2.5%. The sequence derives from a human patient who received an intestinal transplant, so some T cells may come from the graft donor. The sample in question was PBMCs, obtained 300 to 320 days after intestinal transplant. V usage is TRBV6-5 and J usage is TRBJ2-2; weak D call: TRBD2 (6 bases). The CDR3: CASSYTPRGGTGELFF. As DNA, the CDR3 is TGTGCCAGCAGTTACACCCCGCGGGGAGGCACCGGGGAGCTGTTTTTT.